This is a list of T cell receptor beta chains from one sample in a study of blood T cell repertoires in COVID-19. Here immunoSEQ multiplex PCR was the method, and the copy in TCRdb shows in-frame clones only, minus some. The sample has 150,000 to 200,000 clones, roughly 85% seen once. Sequencing was carried out using PBMCs or T cells enriched from blood (not recorded which). These receptor sequences come from a young woman who had recovered from COVID-19. The CDR3 runs from the conserved cysteine through the conserved F or W. The order of the fields is D gene, clone size, V gene, J gene, CDR3 DNA, CDR3 protein. D genes are given only for firm matches. Rows may omit the clone size; those that give it use once, few, many or a size class.

D: .; size: .; V: TRBV7-2; J: TRBJ2-1; DNA: TGTGCCAGCAGCATTCCTCGCAATGAGCAGTTCTTC; CDR3: CASSIPRNEQFF
D: .; size: .; V: TRBV6-2/TRBV6-3; J: TRBJ1-5; DNA: TGTGCCAGCAGCCGACAGCCCAATCAGCCCCAGCATTTT; CDR3: CASSRQPNQPQHF
D: .; size: .; V: TRBV24-1; J: TRBJ2-1; DNA: TGTGCCACCAGTGATTCCTCTCTCCCCGGACGACAGAAAAGCTCCTACAATGAGCAGTTCTTC; CDR3: CATSDSSLPGRQKSSYNEQFF
D: .; size: few; V: TRBV30; J: TRBJ1-5; DNA: TGTGCCTGGAGTGTCAACAATCAGCCCCAGCATTTT; CDR3: CAWSVNNQPQHF
D: .; size: .; V: TRBV19; J: TRBJ1-1; DNA: TGTGCCAGTAGTATAATTCGAGTCGGGGGGGAGATGAACACTGAAGCTTTCTTT; CDR3: CASSIIRVGGEMNTEAFF
D: TRBD1; size: .; V: TRBV2; J: TRBJ1-1; DNA: TGTGCCAGCAGTGGACAGGGACCGGCTTTCTTT; CDR3: CASSGQGPAFF
D: .; size: once; V: TRBV28; J: TRBJ1-6; DNA: TGTGCCAGCACCCTAAGGGGCCTTAGAACCCTCCACTTT; CDR3: CASTLRGLRTLHF
D: TRBD2; size: .; V: TRBV30; J: TRBJ2-2; DNA: TGTGCCTGGACAAGGACTAGCGGGATTTACGGGGAGCTGTTTTTT; CDR3: CAWTRTSGIYGELFF
D: .; size: .; V: TRBV25-1; J: TRBJ1-1; DNA: TGTGCCAGCAGTGAAGGGAGGCGGGGGCTGAACACTGAAGCTTTCTTT; CDR3: CASSEGRRGLNTEAFF
D: TRBD1; size: .; V: TRBV11-2; J: TRBJ1-1; DNA: TGTGCCAGCAGCTTATTGGGACAGGGGGCATTTCAAACTGAAGCTTTCTTT; CDR3: CASSLLGQGAFQTEAFF
D: .; size: .; V: TRBV9; J: TRBJ2-1; DNA: TGTGCCAGCAGGGATCTAAAGGCAGGGTTCGCCGATGAGCAGTTCTTC; CDR3: CASRDLKAGFADEQFF
D: TRBD1; size: few; V: TRBV28; J: TRBJ1-2; DNA: TGTGCCAGCAGTTTAAAAACAGGGGGCCAACTCTATGGCTACACCTTC; CDR3: CASSLKTGGQLYGYTF
D: TRBD2; size: .; V: TRBV28; J: TRBJ2-3; DNA: TGTGCCAGCAGTGCGGGACTAGCGGGGAACACAGATACGCAGTATTTT; CDR3: CASSAGLAGNTDTQYF
D: .; size: once; V: TRBV4-3; J: TRBJ1-6; DNA: TGCGCCAGCAGCCCCCAGCCCCCAGACAGTAGCTCCTATAATTCACCCCTCCACTTT; CDR3: CASSPQPPDSSSYNSPLHF
D: .; size: .; V: TRBV15; J: TRBJ2-7; DNA: TGTGCCACCAGCAGAGAAACGGGGAGATACGAGCAGTACTTC; CDR3: CATSRETGRYEQYF
D: TRBD1; size: .; V: TRBV19; J: TRBJ2-6; DNA: TGTGCCAGTAGTATAGAAAGACAGGGCACTGGGGCCAACGTCCTGACTTTC; CDR3: CASSIERQGTGANVLTF
D: .; size: .; V: TRBV5-1; J: TRBJ2-3; DNA: TGCGCCAGCAGCCGAGTTGTGTCGGTGCTCACAGATACGCAGTATTTT; CDR3: CASSRVVSVLTDTQYF
D: TRBD1; size: .; V: TRBV4-1; J: TRBJ1-5; DNA: TGCGCCAGCAGCCCCCGAGGACAGGGGGCGGACCAGCATCAGCCCCAGCATTTT; CDR3: CASSPRGQGADQHQPQHF
D: .; size: .; V: TRBV20-1; J: TRBJ2-7; DNA: TGCAGTGCTAGTGCAGGGGCGTTAAACGAGCAGTACTTC; CDR3: CSASAGALNEQYF
D: TRBD1; size: .; V: TRBV10-3; J: TRBJ2-7; DNA: TGTGCCATCAGAAGGGACAGTTCCTACGAGCAGTACTTC; CDR3: CAIRRDSSYEQYF
D: .; size: .; V: TRBV5-1; J: TRBJ2-7; DNA: TGCGCCAGCAGCTTGGTCCAGTACGAGCAGTACTTC; CDR3: CASSLVQYEQYF
D: .; size: .; V: TRBV30; J: TRBJ1-2; DNA: TGTGCCTGGAGTGTGACAGCCTATGGCTACACCTTC; CDR3: CAWSVTAYGYTF
D: .; size: .; V: TRBV3-1/TRBV3-2; J: TRBJ2-5; DNA: TGTGCCAGCAGCCAAGTCCAGGAGACCCAGTACTTC; CDR3: CASSQVQETQYF
D: .; size: .; V: TRBV4-2; J: TRBJ2-6; DNA: TGTGCCAGCAGCCAAGAAGCACCTGGTGGGGCCAACGTCCTGACTTTC; CDR3: CASSQEAPGGANVLTF
D: .; size: .; V: TRBV4-1; J: TRBJ2-5; DNA: TGCGCCAGCGGTTTCTTCCCCGGGAGCCGGTTGGAGACCCAGTACTTC; CDR3: CASGFFPGSRLETQYF
D: TRBD2; size: once; V: TRBV6-4; J: TRBJ2-5; DNA: TGTGCCAGCAGCGTTGTTTCCCGGGGGGCCCAGTACTTC; CDR3: CASSVVSRGAQYF
D: .; size: .; V: TRBV19; J: TRBJ2-7; DNA: TGTGCCAGTAGTATTTTGTACGGGGAGCCCTACGAGCAGTACTTC; CDR3: CASSILYGEPYEQYF
D: .; size: .; V: TRBV7-8; J: TRBJ1-2; DNA: TGTGCCAGCAGCGCGGGACGGATTTATGGCTACACCTTC; CDR3: CASSAGRIYGYTF